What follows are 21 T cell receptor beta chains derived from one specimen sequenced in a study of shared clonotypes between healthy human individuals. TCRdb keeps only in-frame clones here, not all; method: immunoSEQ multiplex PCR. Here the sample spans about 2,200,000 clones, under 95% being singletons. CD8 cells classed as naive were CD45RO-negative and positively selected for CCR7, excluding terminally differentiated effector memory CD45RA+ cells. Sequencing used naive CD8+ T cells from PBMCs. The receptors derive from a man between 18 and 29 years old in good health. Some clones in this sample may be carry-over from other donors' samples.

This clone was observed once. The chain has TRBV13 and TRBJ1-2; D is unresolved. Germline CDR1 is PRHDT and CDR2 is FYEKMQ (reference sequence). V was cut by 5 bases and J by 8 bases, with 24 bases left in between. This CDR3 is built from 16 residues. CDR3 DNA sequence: TGTGCCAGCAGCCCTCGTGGTGAGACACTGTTGTCCGGCTACACCTTC. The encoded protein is CASSPRGETLLSGYTF.

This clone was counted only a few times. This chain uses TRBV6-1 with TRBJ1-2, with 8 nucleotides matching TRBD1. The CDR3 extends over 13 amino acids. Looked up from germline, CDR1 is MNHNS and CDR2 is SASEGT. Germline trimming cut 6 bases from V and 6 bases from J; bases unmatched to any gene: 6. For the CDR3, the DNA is TGTGCCAGCAGGGGGACAGGTGAAGATGGCTACACCTTC. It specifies CASRGTGEDGYTF.

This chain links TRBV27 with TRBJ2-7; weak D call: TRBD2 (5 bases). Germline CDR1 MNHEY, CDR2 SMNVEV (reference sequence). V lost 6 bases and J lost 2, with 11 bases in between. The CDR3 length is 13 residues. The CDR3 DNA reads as TGTGCCAGCAGGGGTCTCGGGACCTACGAGCAGTACTTC. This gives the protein CASRGLGTYEQYF.

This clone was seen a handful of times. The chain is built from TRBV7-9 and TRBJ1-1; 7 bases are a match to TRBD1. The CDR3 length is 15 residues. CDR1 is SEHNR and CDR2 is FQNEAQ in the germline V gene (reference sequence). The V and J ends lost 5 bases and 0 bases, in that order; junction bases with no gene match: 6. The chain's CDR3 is CASSRLDRMNTEAFF. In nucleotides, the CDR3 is TGTGCCAGCAGCCGATTGGACAGGATGAACACTGAAGCTTTCTTT.

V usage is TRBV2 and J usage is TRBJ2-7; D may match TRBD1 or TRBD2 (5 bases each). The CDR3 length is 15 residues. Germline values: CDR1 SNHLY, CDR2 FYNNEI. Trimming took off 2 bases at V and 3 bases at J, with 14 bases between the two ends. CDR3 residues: CASSEPYRGDYEQYF. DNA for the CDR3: TGTGCCAGCAGTGAACCCTATAGAGGGGACTACGAGCAGTACTTC.

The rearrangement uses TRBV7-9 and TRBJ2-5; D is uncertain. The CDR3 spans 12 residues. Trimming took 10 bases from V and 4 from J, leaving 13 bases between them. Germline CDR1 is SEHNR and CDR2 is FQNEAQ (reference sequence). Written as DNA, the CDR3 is TGTGCCACCCACCTATGGGGAGAGACCCAGTACTTC. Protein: CATHLWGETQYF.

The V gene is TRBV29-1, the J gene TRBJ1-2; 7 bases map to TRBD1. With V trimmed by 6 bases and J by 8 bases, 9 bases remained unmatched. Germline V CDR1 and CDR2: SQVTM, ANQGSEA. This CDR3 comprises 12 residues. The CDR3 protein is CSVKDRSGGYTF. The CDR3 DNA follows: TGCAGCGTAAAGGACAGGTCAGGAGGCTACACCTTC.

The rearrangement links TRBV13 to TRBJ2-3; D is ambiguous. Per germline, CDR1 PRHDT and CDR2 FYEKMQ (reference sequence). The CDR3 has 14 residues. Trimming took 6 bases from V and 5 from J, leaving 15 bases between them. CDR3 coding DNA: TGTGCCAGCAGTTCTAGGTCTAGTGGAGATACGCAGTATTTT. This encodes CASSSRSSGDTQYF.

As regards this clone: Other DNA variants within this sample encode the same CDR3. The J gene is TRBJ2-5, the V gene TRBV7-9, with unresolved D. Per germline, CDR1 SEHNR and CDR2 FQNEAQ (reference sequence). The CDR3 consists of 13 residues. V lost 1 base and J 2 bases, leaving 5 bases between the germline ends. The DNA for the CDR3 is TGTGCCAGCAGCTTAGGTAGACAAGAGACCCAGTACTTC. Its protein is CASSLGRQETQYF. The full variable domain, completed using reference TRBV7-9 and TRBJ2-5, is DTGVSQNPRHKITKRGQNVTFRCDPISEHNRLYWYRQTLGQGPEFLTYFQNEAQLEKSRLLSDRFSAERPKGSFSTLEIQRTEQGDSAMYLCASSLGRQETQYFGPGTRLLVL.

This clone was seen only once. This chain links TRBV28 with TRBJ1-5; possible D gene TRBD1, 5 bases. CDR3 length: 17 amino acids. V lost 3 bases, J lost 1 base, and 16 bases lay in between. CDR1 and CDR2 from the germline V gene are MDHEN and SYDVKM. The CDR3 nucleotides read TGTGCCAGCAGTTTTCTGGTGAGGGGAGTGAGCAATCAGCCCCAGCATTTT. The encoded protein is CASSFLVRGVSNQPQHF.

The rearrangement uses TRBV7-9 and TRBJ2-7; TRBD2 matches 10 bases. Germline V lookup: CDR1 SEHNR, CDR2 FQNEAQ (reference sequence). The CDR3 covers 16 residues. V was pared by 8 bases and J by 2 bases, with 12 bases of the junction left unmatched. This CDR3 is CASGRTSGLLTYEQYF. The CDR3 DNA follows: TGTGCCAGCGGTAGGACTAGCGGCCTCCTTACCTACGAGCAGTACTTC.

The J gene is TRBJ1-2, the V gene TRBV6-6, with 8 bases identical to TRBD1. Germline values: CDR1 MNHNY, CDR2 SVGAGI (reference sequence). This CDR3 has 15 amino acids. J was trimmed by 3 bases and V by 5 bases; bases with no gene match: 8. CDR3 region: CASSPLQGGDYGYTF. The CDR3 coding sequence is TGTGCCAGCAGTCCCCTACAGGGGGGAGACTATGGCTACACCTTC.

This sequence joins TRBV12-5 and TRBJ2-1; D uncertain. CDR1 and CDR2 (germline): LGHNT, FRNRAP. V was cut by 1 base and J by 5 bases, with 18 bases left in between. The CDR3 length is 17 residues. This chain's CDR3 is CASGLGQRTGSNNEQFF. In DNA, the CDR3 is TGTGCTAGTGGTTTGGGGCAAAGGACCGGATCTAACAATGAGCAGTTCTTC.

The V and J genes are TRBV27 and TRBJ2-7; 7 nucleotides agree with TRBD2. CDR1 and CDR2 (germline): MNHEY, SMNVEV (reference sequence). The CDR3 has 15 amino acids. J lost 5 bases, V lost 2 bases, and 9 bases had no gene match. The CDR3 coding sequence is TGTGCCAGCAGTTTAGTGGCTAGCGGAACCCACGAGCAGTACTTC. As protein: CASSLVASGTHEQYF.

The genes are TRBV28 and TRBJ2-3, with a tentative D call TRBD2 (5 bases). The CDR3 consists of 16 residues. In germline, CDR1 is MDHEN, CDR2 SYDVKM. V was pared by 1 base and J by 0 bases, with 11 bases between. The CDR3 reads CASSLSRATSTDTQYF. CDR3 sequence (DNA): TGTGCCAGCAGTTTATCGAGGGCCACGAGCACAGATACGCAGTATTTT.

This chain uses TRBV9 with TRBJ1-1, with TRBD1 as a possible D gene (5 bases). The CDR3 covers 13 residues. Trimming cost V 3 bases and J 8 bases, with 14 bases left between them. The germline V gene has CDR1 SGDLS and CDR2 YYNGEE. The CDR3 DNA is TGTGCCAGCAGCGACGGGACCCAGGCCGAAGCTTTCTTT. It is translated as CASSDGTQAEAFF. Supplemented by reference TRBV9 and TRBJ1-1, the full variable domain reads DSGVTQTPKHLITATGQRVTLRCSPRSGDLSVYWYQQSLDQGLQFLIQYYNGEERAKGNILERFSAQQFPDLHSELNLSSLELGDSALYFCASSDGTQAEAFFGQGTRLTVV.

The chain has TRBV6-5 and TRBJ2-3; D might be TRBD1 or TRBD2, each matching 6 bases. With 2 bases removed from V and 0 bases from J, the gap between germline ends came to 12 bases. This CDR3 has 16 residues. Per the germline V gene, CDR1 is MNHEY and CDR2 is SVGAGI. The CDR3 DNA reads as TGTGCCAGCAGTTACCGGAGGGGGGTCAGCACAGATACGCAGTATTTT. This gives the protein CASSYRRGVSTDTQYF.

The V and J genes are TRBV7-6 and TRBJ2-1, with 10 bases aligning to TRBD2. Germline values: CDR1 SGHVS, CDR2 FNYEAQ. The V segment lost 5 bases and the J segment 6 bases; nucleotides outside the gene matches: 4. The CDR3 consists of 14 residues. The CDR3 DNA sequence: TGTGCCAGCAGCCCTTGGACTAGCGGCAATGAGCAGTTCTTC. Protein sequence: CASSPWTSGNEQFF.

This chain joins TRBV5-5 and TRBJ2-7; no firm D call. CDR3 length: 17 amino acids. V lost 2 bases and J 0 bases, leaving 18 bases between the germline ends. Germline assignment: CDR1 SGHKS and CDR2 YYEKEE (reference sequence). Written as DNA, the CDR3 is TGTGCCAGCAGCTTAACATCGATGTTTACAGCCTCCTACGAGCAGTACTTC. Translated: CASSLTSMFTASYEQYF.

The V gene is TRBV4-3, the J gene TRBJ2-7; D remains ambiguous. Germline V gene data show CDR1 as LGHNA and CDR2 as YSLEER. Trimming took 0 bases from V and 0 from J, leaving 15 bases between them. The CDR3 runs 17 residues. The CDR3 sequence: CASSQDYGAAHSYEQYF. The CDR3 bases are TGCGCCAGCAGCCAAGATTACGGCGCAGCACACTCCTACGAGCAGTACTTC.

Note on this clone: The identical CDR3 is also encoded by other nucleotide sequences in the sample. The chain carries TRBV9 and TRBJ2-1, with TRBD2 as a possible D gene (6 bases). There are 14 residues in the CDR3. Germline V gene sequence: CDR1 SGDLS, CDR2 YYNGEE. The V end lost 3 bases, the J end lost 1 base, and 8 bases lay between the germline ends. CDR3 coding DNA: TGTGCCAGCAGCGCAGCGGGTTCCTACAATGAGCAGTTCTTC. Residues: CASSAAGSYNEQFF. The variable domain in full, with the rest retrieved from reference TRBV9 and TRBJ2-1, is DSGVTQTPKHLITATGQRVTLRCSPRSGDLSVYWYQQSLDQGLQFLIQYYNGEERAKGNILERFSAQQFPDLHSELNLSSLELGDSALYFCASSAAGSYNEQFFGPGTRLTVL.